This T cell receptor (beta chain) is from a study of response to subunit inactivated influenza vaccine. This CDR3 comprises 15 residues. Unmatched junction bases numbered 7, after V lost 5 bases and J lost 7 bases. Per the germline V gene, CDR1 is LGHNA and CDR2 is YNFKEQ. There are a few counts of this clonotype. TCRdb re-called the RT-PCR reads through MiXCR, storing one row per CDR3 protein. The repertoire holds about 520,000 distinct CDR3 sequences, with approximately 7.8% as singletons. The chain recombines TRBV4-2 with TRBJ1-6, with 8 bases lining up with TRBD1. This TCR derives from a man in his fifties or sixties who received an inactivated influenza vaccine. Sequenced material: PBMCs from blood, taken around 2 years after vaccination. The CDR3 is CASSSRTGNNSPLHF. DNA for the CDR3: TGTGCCAGCAGCAGCCGGACAGGGAACAATTCACCCCTCCACTTT.